This record looks at one TCR beta chain sequence and its context. Its antigen is still unknown. This entry is derived from a study of OX40 agonist ivuxolimab in advanced cancers. Study-level results: CD4+ and CD8+ blood T cells expanded clonally by week 6 at 0.1 to 3.0 mg/kg.

Data came from immunoSEQ multiplex PCR; TCRdb stores just in-frame clones and leaves some out. The sample contains around 72,000 clones, 80% to 95% of which appear only once. The source material was CD4+ or CD8+ T cells sorted from blood, sampled in a trial of the OX40 agonist ivuxolimab. The source of this sequence is an adult with an advanced solid tumor such as melanoma, head and neck, liver or kidney cancer.

CDR3 in amino acids: CASRLLRGAEEAFF. The CDR3 DNA follows: TGTGCCAGCAGACTACTAAGGGGGGCGGAGGAAGCTTTCTTT. This chain connects TRBV27 to TRBJ1-1, with D possibly matching TRBD1 (6 bases). CDR3 length: 14 amino acids. Germline CDR1 is MNHEY and CDR2 is SMNVEV (reference sequence). Trimming shortened V by 6 bases and J by 8 bases, and 19 bases separated the two germline ends.